This record concerns one TCR beta chain sequence. The entry originates in a study of T-cell reconstitution after alpha-beta-depleted transplantation in children. Germline lookup yields CDR1 SQVTM and CDR2 ANQGSEA. The V and J ends lost 4 bases and 4 bases respectively, with 18 bases between them. This CDR3 spans 15 amino acids. The authors prepared the TCRbeta library with unique molecular identifiers. TCRdb called the PCR reads again in MiXCR, with one record for every CDR3 protein. This table has about a million distinct CDR3 sequences, 25% to 35% appearing once. The sequencing used PBMCs, mostly from graft donor cells, collected 360 days after TCRalphabeta/CD19-depleted stem cell transplant. This clonotype was sampled from a boy in the first two years of life who had a stem cell transplant for SCID, so the T cells may come from the graft donor. V and J are TRBV29-1 and TRBJ2-3; perhaps TRBD1 as D (6 bases). CDR3 loop: CSVARWGQGSDTQYF. CDR3 nucleotide sequence: TGCAGCGTTGCTAGGTGGGGGCAGGGGTCAGATACGCAGTATTTT.